Listed below are T cell receptor beta chains from one sample, sequenced in a study of liver allograft versus peripheral blood T cells. A single record per CDR3 protein comes from TCRdb applying MiXCR to the reads. In the table there are more than 10,000 distinct CDR3 sequences, under 30% of which are singletons. The receptors originated from a human patient who had a liver transplant. The graft donor may be the source of some T cells. CDR3s include the opening cysteine and the closing phenylalanine or tryptophan. Each record gives: D gene, V gene, clone size, J gene, CDR3 protein, CDR3 DNA. D genes are given only for firm matches. Clone sizes are given selectively: once, few, many, or a class where the clone is expanded.

>TRBD1|TRBV6-2/TRBV6-3|medium-sized|TRBJ2-2
CASSYPLGTENTGELFF
TGTGCCAGCAGTTACCCGCTTGGGACAGAGAACACCGGGGAGCTGTTTTTT
>.|TRBV6-5|many|TRBJ2-7
CASRSRDVDYEQYF
TGTGCCAGCCGGAGTCGGGACGTCGACTACGAGCAGTACTTC
>.|TRBV20-1|.|TRBJ1-2
CSASRPDRSNYGYTF
TGCAGTGCTAGCCGTCCCGACAGGAGTAACTATGGCTACACCTTC
>.|TRBV6-1|medium-sized|TRBJ1-6
CASSEPIPGLKNSPLHF
TGTGCCAGCAGCGAGCCGATTCCGGGACTGAAGAATTCACCCCTCCACTTT
>TRBD2|TRBV27|few|TRBJ2-1
CASSLGLVNSNEQFF
TGTGCCAGCAGTCTTGGACTAGTTAATAGTAATGAGCAGTTCTTC
>.|TRBV19|.|TRBJ1-4
CASSLGLEEKLFF
TGTGCCAGTAGTTTGGGGTTGGAGGAAAAACTGTTTTTT
>.|TRBV28|many|TRBJ1-2
CASTPRVQAGYTF
TGTGCCAGCACCCCTCGCGTCCAAGCCGGCTACACCTTC
>TRBD1|TRBV28|.|TRBJ2-7
CASLTPGQGVSQYF
TGTGCCAGCCTGACCCCGGGACAGGGGGTAAGTCAGTACTTC
>.|TRBV2|.|TRBJ2-5
CASSDVSGGQETQYF
TGTGCCAGCAGTGATGTTTCAGGAGGACAAGAGACCCAGTACTTC
>TRBD1|TRBV11-2|.|TRBJ1-6
CASSFGTGDSPLHF
TGTGCCAGCAGCTTCGGGACAGGGGACTCACCCCTCCACTTT
>.|TRBV30|.|TRBJ2-7
CAWSVQWGRGNYEQYF
TGTGCCTGGAGTGTACAATGGGGGAGAGGGAACTACGAGCAGTACTTC
>.|TRBV5-1|.|TRBJ1-4
CASSPQAAGTNEKLFF
TGCGCCAGCAGCCCTCAGGCGGCAGGGACTAATGAAAAACTGTTTTTT
>.|TRBV19|few|TRBJ1-5
CASSSQGGENQPQHF
TGTGCCAGTAGTTCCCAGGGCGGGGAAAATCAGCCCCAGCATTTT
>.|TRBV10-3|few|TRBJ1-3
CAISVSEPTGNTIYF
TGTGCCATCAGTGTTTCTGAACCGACTGGAAACACCATATATTTT
>.|TRBV5-4|.|TRBJ1-2
CASSSGRSYGYTF
TGTGCCAGCAGCTCGGGACGGTCCTATGGCTACACCTTC
>.|TRBV20-1|.|TRBJ2-5
CSAGRGPQETQYF
TGCAGTGCAGGGAGGGGGCCCCAAGAGACCCAGTACTTC
>.|TRBV6-2/TRBV6-3|medium-sized|TRBJ2-6
CASSYRAGSGANVLTF
TGTGCCAGCAGTTACAGGGCAGGTTCTGGGGCCAACGTCCTGACTTTC
>.|TRBV29-1|medium-sized|TRBJ2-7
CSVRGQGASEQYF
TGCAGCGTAAGAGGGCAGGGAGCGAGTGAGCAGTACTTC
>.|TRBV18|.|TRBJ1-2
CASSPPPAPYGYTF
TGTGCCAGCTCACCACCCCCTGCCCCCTATGGCTACACCTTC
>.|TRBV6-6|.|TRBJ2-1
CASSSSGGPRDNEQFF
TGTGCTAGCAGTAGCTCGGGGGGCCCCCGGGACAATGAGCAGTTCTTC
>.|TRBV29-1|.|TRBJ2-7
CSVELGSGDLYF
TGCAGCGTTGAACTTGGAAGCGGTGATTTGTACTTC
>TRBD1|TRBV19|.|TRBJ1-1
CASSSPGTANTEAFF
TGTGCCAGTAGTTCTCCCGGGACAGCGAACACTGAAGCTTTCTTT
>TRBD2|TRBV28|.|TRBJ2-1
CVSRPLAGGYNEQFF
TGTGTCAGCAGGCCACTAGCGGGAGGCTACAATGAGCAGTTCTTC
>TRBD1|TRBV6-2/TRBV6-3|many|TRBJ1-2
CASRKTGRDYGYTF
TGTGCCAGCAGGAAGACAGGGAGAGACTATGGCTACACCTTC
>TRBD1|TRBV9|many|TRBJ1-3
CASSLGGQFSGNTIYF
TGTGCCAGCAGCCTCGGGGGACAGTTCTCTGGAAACACCATATATTTT
>.|TRBV19|.|TRBJ2-5
CASSMAGETQYF
TGTGCCAGTAGTATGGCGGGCGAGACCCAGTACTTC
>.|TRBV15|medium-sized|TRBJ1-4
CATSRDPSEKLFF
TGTGCCACCAGCAGAGATCCGAGTGAAAAACTGTTTTTT
>TRBD2|TRBV29-1|.|TRBJ2-2
CSALPGSGRSTGELFF
TGCAGCGCCCTCCCTGGGAGCGGGAGGAGCACCGGGGAGCTGTTTTTT
>TRBD1|TRBV6-6|medium-sized|TRBJ1-5
CASSPSGQGGIGNQPQHF
TGTGCCAGCAGTCCCTCCGGACAGGGGGGGATCGGCAATCAGCCCCAGCATTTT
>.|TRBV19|.|TRBJ1-3
CASSYGNSGNTIYF
TGTGCCAGTAGTTACGGGAACTCTGGAAACACCATATATTTT